Listed below are T cell receptor beta chains from one sample, sequenced in a study of blood T cell repertoires in COVID-19. Generated by immunoSEQ multiplex PCR, the TCRdb table keeps only in-frame clones and is missing some. The table includes about 69,000 clones, roughly three quarters detected once. Sequencing was performed on peripheral blood. Every receptor here comes from a man aged 60 to 69 with acute or convalescent COVID-19. Both conserved end residues are part of each CDR3. A D gene is named only where the DNA matches it firmly. Clone size appears in some rows only: once, few, many, or a class for an expanded clone.

cdr3_nt | cdr3_aa | d_call | j_call | clone_size | v_call
TGTGCCAGCAGCGTAGGGACAGGGGGAGACTATGGCTACACCTTC | CASSVGTGGDYGYTF | TRBD1 | TRBJ1-2 | . | TRBV9
TGTGCCAGCAGCTTTACACAGGGGGAACCACCCCTCCACTTT | CASSFTQGEPPLHF | TRBD1 | TRBJ1-6 | . | TRBV5-4
TGTGCCAGCAGCTTTAGCGGGGGGGCTTGGAGTACCGAGCAGTACTTC | CASSFSGGAWSTEQYF | TRBD2 | TRBJ2-7 | . | TRBV5-6
TGTGCCAGCAGCTTTTCGGTCGAGCAGTACTTC | CASSFSVEQYF | . | TRBJ2-7 | many | TRBV5-5
TGTGCCTGGAGTGGGGGACTGGATGATAGCTACGAGCAGTACTTC | CAWSGGLDDSYEQYF | . | TRBJ2-7 | . | TRBV30
TGTGCCACCCAAGTTCAGCGGAGCTCTGGAAACACCATATATTTT | CATQVQRSSGNTIYF | . | TRBJ1-3 | . | TRBV19
TGTGCCAGTAGTAGGCAGGGTGGTAATGAAAAACTGTTTTTT | CASSRQGGNEKLFF | . | TRBJ1-4 | . | TRBV19
TGTGCCAGCAGCTTAGACAGGGGAACAGATACGCAGTATTTT | CASSLDRGTDTQYF | TRBD1 | TRBJ2-3 | . | TRBV7-2
TGTGCCTCCGCCGGGACACCGACTGAAGCTTTCTTT | CASAGTPTEAFF | . | TRBJ1-1 | . | TRBV30
TGTGCCAGCAGTTACACCTGGACAGGGGGCGGATATGGCTACACCTTC | CASSYTWTGGGYGYTF | TRBD1 | TRBJ1-2 | . | TRBV7-8
TGTGCCAGCTCACCTAGACAGGGATTGGGTGAAAAACTGTTTTTT | CASSPRQGLGEKLFF | TRBD1 | TRBJ1-4 | . | TRBV18
TGTGCCAGTAGTAAAGGACAGATTTTGAACACTGAAGCTTTCTTT | CASSKGQILNTEAFF | . | TRBJ1-1 | once | TRBV19
TGCGCCAGCAGCCTCGGGACAGGGGTTGGGAGCTCCTACAATGAGCAGTTCTTC | CASSLGTGVGSSYNEQFF | TRBD1 | TRBJ2-1 | . | TRBV4-1
TGTGCCAGCACCGGGGGGCCTTCCTACAATGAGCAGTTCTTC | CASTGGPSYNEQFF | . | TRBJ2-1 | few | TRBV27
TGTGCCAGCAGTGAGAGGGACAGGGTCAATCAGCCCCAGCATTTT | CASSERDRVNQPQHF | TRBD1 | TRBJ1-5 | . | TRBV2
TGCGCCAGCAGCCAAGGCTTGCAGGGGCTAACTGGCTACACCTTC | CASSQGLQGLTGYTF | . | TRBJ1-2 | . | TRBV4-3
TGTGCCTGGAGTGTAAGGGGGCTTCTTATGGGAAACACCATATATTTT | CAWSVRGLLMGNTIYF | TRBD1 | TRBJ1-3 | . | TRBV30
TGTGCCAGCAGCCTCGATCACACAGGGGCCTACAATGAGCAGTTCTTC | CASSLDHTGAYNEQFF | TRBD1 | TRBJ2-1 | . | TRBV7-2
TGTGCCAGCAGTTCTTATGCAGTGCGCAGGGGGCCGAATTATGGCTACACCTTC | CASSSYAVRRGPNYGYTF | TRBD1 | TRBJ1-2 | . | TRBV27
TGTGCCAGCAGTTCCCCCCGACTAGCGGGGGGCACCGGGGAGCTGTTTTTT | CASSSPRLAGGTGELFF | TRBD2 | TRBJ2-2 | . | TRBV27
TGTGCCACCAGTGATTCGGGGAAAGGGAACACTGAAGCTTTCTTT | CATSDSGKGNTEAFF | . | TRBJ1-1 | few | TRBV24-1
TGTGCCAGCAGCTCTCGACAGGGAAAGGATGGCTACACCTTC | CASSSRQGKDGYTF | TRBD1 | TRBJ1-2 | few | TRBV7-9
TGTGCCAGTAGTATTCAGGCCCGTATGAGCTCCTACGAGCAGTACTTC | CASSIQARMSSYEQYF | . | TRBJ2-7 | many | TRBV19
TGTGCCAGCAGTCGACAGGGGGGCTATGGCTACACCTTC | CASSRQGGYGYTF | TRBD1 | TRBJ1-2 | once | TRBV5-4
TGTGCCAGCACAGATGGACAGGGAGTTGAAGCTTTCTTT | CASTDGQGVEAFF | TRBD1 | TRBJ1-1 | few | TRBV2
TGTGCCAGCAGCATCAGGGGGCACCTCACAGATACGCAGTATTTT | CASSIRGHLTDTQYF | . | TRBJ2-3 | . | TRBV21-1
TGTGCCAGCAGCCCCTCCGGCAGGGGTTATACTGAAGCTTTCTTT | CASSPSGRGYTEAFF | . | TRBJ1-1 | . | TRBV7-9
TGCGCCAGCAGCCGGACAGGGTCCTACGAGCAGTACTTC | CASSRTGSYEQYF | TRBD1 | TRBJ2-7 | few | TRBV4-1